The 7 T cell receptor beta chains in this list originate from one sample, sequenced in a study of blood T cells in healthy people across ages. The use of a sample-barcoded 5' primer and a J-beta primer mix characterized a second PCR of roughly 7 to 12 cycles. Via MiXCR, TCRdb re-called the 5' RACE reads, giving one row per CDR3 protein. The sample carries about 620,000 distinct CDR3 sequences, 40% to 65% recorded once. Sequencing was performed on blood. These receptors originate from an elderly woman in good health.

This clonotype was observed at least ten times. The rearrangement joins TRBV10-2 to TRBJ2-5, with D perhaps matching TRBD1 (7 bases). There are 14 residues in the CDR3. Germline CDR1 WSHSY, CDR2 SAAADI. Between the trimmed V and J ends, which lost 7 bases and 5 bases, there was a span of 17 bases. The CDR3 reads CASTARQGGETQYF. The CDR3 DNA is TGCGCCAGCACCGCCCGACAGGGAGGTGAGACCCAGTACTTC.

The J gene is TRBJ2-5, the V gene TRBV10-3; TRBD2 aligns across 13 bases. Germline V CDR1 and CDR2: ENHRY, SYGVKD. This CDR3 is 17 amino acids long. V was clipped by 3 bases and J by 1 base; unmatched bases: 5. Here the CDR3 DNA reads TGTGCCATCAGTGACACCAGACTAGCGGGGGGCCAAGAGACCCAGTACTTC. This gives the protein CAISDTRLAGGQETQYF.

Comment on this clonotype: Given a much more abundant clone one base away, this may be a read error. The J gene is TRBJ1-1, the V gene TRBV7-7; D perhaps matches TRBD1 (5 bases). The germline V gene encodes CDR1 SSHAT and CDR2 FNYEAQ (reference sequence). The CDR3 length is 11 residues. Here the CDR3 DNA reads TGTGCTAGCAGCTTCAGGGTTGGGGCTTTCTTT. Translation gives CASSFRVGAFF.

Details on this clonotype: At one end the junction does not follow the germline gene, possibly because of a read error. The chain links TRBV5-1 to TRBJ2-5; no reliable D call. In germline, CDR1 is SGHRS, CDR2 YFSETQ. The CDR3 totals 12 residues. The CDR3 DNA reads TGCGCCAGCGGCTTGAGCTACAATGAGCAGTACTTC. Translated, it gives CASGLSYNEQYF. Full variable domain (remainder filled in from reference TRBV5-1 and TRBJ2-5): KAGVTQTPRYLIKTRGQQVTLSCSPISGHRSVSWYQQTPGQGLQFLFEYFSETQRNKGNFPGRFSGRQFSNSRSEMNVSTLELGDSALYLCASGLSYNEQYFGPGTRLLVL.

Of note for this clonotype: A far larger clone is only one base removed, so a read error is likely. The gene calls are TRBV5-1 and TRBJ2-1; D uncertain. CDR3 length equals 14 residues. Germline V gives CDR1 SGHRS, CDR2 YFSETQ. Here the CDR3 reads CASSLPGPYNKQFF. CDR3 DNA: TGCGCCAGCAGCTTACCAGGACCCTACAATAAGCAGTTCTTC.

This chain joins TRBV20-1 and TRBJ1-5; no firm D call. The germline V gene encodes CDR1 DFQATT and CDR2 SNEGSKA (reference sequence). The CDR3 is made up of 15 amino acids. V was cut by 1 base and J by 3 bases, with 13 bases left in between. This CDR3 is CSARVVGPINQPQHF. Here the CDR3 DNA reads TGCAGTGCTAGAGTTGTAGGGCCGATCAATCAGCCCCAGCATTTT.

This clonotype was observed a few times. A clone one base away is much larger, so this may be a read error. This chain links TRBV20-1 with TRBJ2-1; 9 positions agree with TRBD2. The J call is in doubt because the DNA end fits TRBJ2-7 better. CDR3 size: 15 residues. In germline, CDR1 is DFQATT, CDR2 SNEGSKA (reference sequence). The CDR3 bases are TGCAGTGTCACGTATAGCGGGAGCTCCTACAATGAGCAGTACTTC. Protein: CSVTYSGSSYNEQYF.